Presented here are 6 T cell receptor beta chains from one specimen sequenced in a study of T cell repertoires in cytomegalovirus infection. TCRdb passed the reads through MiXCR, listing each CDR3 protein once. The profile shows about 140,000 distinct CDR3 sequences, about 6% of them singletons. The sample was PBMCs. These receptors were obtained from a human donor in good health (CMV status not recorded). Some clones in this sample may be carry-over from other donors' samples.

In this sample, this clonotype turned up many times. This chain connects TRBV10-3 to TRBJ2-7, with no clear D. V lost 4 bases, J lost 5 bases, and 12 bases lay in between. Germline-derived CDR1 and CDR2 are ENHRY and SYGVKD. The CDR3 sequence is 13 residues long. CDR3 amino acids: CAISAAVFHEQYF. In DNA, the CDR3 is TGTGCCATCAGTGCGGCTGTCTTTCACGAGCAGTACTTC.

This clonotype came up many times. The rearrangement links TRBV7-2 to TRBJ1-1; the match to TRBD1 covers 12 bases. Trimming took 5 bases from V and 12 from J; bases not matched to a gene: 10. This CDR3 has 14 amino acids. Per germline, CDR1 SGHTA and CDR2 FQGNSA. CDR3 loop: CASSPGTGGRGSFF. As DNA, the CDR3 is TGTGCCAGCAGCCCCGGGACAGGGGGCAGGGGGTCTTTCTTT.

The sample holds many counts of this clonotype. The CDR3 region is CASRARGAVPSYYNEQFF. CDR3 nucleotides: TGTGCCAGCAGAGCCCGAGGGGCAGTCCCCTCCTACTACAATGAGCAGTTCTTC. The chain has TRBV12-3 or TRBV12-4 and TRBJ2-1; D may match TRBD1 or TRBD2 (5 bases each). The CDR3 covers 18 residues. V gave up 6 bases and J gave up 3 bases, with 24 bases separating them.

This clonotype was seen repeatedly, ten times or more. The V and J genes are TRBV6-2 or TRBV6-3 and TRBJ2-2; 12 nucleotides agree with TRBD2. The CDR3 length is 17 residues. The trim removed 6 bases at V and 4 bases at J, leaving 9 bases unmatched. Germline V lookup: CDR1 MNHEY, CDR2 SVGEGT. As DNA, the CDR3 is TGTGCCAGCAGCCACCTAGCGGGGGGGCCAGGCACCGGGGAGCTGTTTTTT. Translated, it gives CASSHLAGGPGTGELFF.

This clonotype was seen ten or more times. This chain links TRBV7-2 with TRBJ2-3, with D tentatively TRBD2 (6 bases). CDR3 length equals 15 residues. The germline V gene has CDR1 SGHTA and CDR2 FQGNSA. Trimming pared 6 bases from V and 2 bases from J, leaving 15 bases between. DNA for the CDR3: TGTGCCAGCAGGTACGGTAGCGGCTTCACAGATACGCAGTATTTT. The encoded protein is CASRYGSGFTDTQYF. The full variable domain, its missing parts supplied by reference TRBV7-2 and TRBJ2-3, is GAGVSQSPSNKVTEKGKDVELRCDPISGHTALYWYRQSLGQGLEFLIYFQGNSAPDKSGLPSDRFSAERTGGSVSTLTIQRTQQEDSAVYLCASRYGSGFTDTQYFGPGTRLTVL.

This clonotype has ten or more counts. This chain joins TRBV5-1 and TRBJ2-1; D may be TRBD1 (6 bases). This CDR3 is 16 amino acids long. V was pared by 4 bases and J by 2 bases, with 16 bases between. The germline V gene encodes CDR1 SGHRS and CDR2 YFSETQ. The CDR3 here is CASSPGTTFTYNEQFF. CDR3 DNA: TGCGCCAGCAGCCCCGGGACAACTTTTACCTACAATGAGCAGTTCTTC.